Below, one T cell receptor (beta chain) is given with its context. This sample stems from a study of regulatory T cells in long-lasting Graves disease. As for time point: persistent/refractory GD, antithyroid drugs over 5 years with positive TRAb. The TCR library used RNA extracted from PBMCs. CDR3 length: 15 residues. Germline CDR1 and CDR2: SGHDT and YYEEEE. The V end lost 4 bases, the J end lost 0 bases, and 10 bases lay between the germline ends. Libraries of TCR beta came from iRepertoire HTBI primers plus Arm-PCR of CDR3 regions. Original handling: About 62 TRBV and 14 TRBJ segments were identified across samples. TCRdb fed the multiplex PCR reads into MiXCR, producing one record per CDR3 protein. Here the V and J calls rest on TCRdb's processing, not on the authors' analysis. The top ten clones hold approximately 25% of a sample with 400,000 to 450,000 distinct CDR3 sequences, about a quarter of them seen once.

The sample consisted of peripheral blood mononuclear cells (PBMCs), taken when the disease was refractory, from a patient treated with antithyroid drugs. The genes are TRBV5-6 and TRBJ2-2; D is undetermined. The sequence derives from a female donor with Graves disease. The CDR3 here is CASSLTLTNTGELFF. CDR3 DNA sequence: TGTGCCAGCAGCCTGACATTAACGAACACCGGGGAGCTGTTTTTT.